This T cell receptor beta chain was identified in a study of T-cell reconstitution after alpha-beta-depleted transplantation in children. For TCRbeta, the library was prepared with unique molecular identifiers. One entry per CDR3 protein, called by TCRdb with MiXCR from the PCR reads. This sample has around 440,000 distinct CDR3 sequences, with 10% found just once. The germline gives CDR1 SEHNR, CDR2 FQNEAQ (reference sequence). V dropped 5 bases and J dropped 2; count of bases not matched to a gene: 8. CDR3 length: 16 amino acids. The table lists this clonotype with many counts. The rearrangement uses TRBV7-9 and TRBJ2-3, with TRBD2 matching over 9 bases. Here the sequenced sample was PBMCs, taken before TCRalphabeta/CD19-depleted stem cell transplant. The clonotype was recovered from a child aged 2 to 15 with inherited bone marrow failure, due to receive a stem cell transplant. CDR3 coding DNA: TGTGCCAGCAGCCTCCCTAGCGGGACCCTCACAGATACGCAGTATTTT. Protein: CASSLPSGTLTDTQYF.